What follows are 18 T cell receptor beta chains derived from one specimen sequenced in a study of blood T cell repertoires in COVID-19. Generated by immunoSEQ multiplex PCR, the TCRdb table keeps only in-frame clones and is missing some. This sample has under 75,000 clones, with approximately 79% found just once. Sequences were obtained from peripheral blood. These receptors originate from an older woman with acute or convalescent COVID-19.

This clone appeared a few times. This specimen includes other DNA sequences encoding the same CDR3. CDR3 residues: CASSISGNTEAFF. For the CDR3, the DNA is TGTGCCAGTAGTATTTCCGGGAACACTGAAGCTTTCTTT. The chain carries TRBV19 and TRBJ1-1; no definite D call. Germline CDR1 reads LNHDA; CDR2 reads SQIVND (reference sequence). The CDR3 extends over 13 amino acids. V dropped 3 bases and J dropped 1 base, with 6 bases sitting between them.

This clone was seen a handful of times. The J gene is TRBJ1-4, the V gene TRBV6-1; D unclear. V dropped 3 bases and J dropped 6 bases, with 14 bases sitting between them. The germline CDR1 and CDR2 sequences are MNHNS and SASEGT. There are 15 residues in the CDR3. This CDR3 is CASSDWSQRDEKLFF. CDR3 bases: TGTGCCAGCAGTGATTGGAGCCAACGGGATGAAAAACTGTTTTTT.

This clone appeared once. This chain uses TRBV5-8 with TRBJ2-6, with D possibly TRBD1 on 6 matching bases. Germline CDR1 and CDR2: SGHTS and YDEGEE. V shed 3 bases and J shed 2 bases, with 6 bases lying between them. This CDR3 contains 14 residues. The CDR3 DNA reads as TGTGCCAGCAGCTGGACAGCTGGGGCCAACGTCCTGACTTTC. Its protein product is CASSWTAGANVLTF.

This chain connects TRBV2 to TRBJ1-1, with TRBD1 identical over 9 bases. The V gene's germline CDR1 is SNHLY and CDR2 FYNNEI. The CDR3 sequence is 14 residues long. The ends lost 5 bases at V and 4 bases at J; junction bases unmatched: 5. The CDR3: CASSTDRGVTEAFF. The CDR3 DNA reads TGTGCCAGCAGTACCGACAGGGGGGTCACTGAAGCTTTCTTT.

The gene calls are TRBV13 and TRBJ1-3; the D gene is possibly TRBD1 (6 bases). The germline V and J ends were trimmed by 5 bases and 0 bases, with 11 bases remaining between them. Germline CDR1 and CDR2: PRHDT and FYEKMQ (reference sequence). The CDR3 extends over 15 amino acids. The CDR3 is CASSLGGLSGNTIYF. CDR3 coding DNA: TGTGCCAGCAGCCTGGGGGGGCTCTCTGGAAACACCATATATTTT. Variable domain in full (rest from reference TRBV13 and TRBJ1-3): AAGVIQSPRHLIKEKRETATLKCYPIPRHDTVYWYQQGPGQDPQFLISFYEKMQSDKGSIPDRFSAQQFSDYHSELNMSSLELGDSALYFCASSLGGLSGNTIYFGEGSWLTVV.

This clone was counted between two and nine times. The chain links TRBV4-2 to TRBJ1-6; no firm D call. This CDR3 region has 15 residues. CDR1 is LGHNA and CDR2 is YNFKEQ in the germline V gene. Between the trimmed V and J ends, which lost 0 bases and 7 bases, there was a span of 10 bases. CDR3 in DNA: TGTGCCAGCAGCCAAGAGCGTGCTGTCAATTCACCCCTCCACTTT. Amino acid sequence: CASSQERAVNSPLHF.

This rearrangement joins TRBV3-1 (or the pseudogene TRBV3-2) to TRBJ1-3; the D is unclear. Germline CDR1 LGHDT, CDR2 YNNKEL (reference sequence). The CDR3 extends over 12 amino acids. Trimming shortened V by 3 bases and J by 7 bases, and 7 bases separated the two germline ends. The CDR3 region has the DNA TGTGCCAGCAGCCACCGTTCGAACACCATATATTTT. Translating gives CASSHRSNTIYF.

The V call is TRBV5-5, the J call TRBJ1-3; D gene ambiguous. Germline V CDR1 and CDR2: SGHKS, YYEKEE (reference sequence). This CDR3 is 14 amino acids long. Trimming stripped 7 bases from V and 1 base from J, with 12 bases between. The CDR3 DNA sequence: TGTGCCAGCGGGCCCGGGGTATCTGGAAACACCATATATTTT. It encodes CASGPGVSGNTIYF. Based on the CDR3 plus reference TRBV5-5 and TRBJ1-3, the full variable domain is DAGVTQSPTHLIKTRGQQVTLRCSPISGHKSVSWYQQVLGQGPQFIFQYYEKEERGRGNFPDRFSARQFPNYSSELNVNALLLGDSALYLCASGPGVSGNTIYFGEGSWLTVV.

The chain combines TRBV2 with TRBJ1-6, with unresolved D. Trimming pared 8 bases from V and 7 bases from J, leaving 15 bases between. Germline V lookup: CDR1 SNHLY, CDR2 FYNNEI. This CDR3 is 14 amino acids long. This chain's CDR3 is CASLRVSSNSPLHF. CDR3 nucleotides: TGTGCCAGCCTCCGGGTGTCATCAAATTCACCCCTCCACTTT.

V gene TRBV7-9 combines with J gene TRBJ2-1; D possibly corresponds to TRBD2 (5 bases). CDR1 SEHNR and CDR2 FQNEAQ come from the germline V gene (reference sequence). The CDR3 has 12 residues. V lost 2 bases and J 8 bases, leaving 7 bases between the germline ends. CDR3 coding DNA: TGTGCCAGCAGCTTATCCGGGGATGAGCAGTTCTTC. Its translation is CASSLSGDEQFF. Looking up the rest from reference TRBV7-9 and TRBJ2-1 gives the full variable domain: DTGVSQNPRHKITKRGQNVTFRCDPISEHNRLYWYRQTLGQGPEFLTYFQNEAQLEKSRLLSDRFSAERPKGSFSTLEIQRTEQGDSAMYLCASSLSGDEQFFGPGTRLTVL.

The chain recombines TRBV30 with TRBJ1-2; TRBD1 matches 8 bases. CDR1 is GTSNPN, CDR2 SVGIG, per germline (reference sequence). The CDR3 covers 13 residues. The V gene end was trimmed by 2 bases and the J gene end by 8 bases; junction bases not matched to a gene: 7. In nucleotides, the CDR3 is TGTGCCTGGAGTTTGACAGGGGAAAGCGGCTACACCTTC. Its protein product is CAWSLTGESGYTF.

The CDR3 nucleotides are TGCGCCAGCAGCTTGGAACCCCCCGTGGCCTATGGCTACACCTTC. Translation gives CASSLEPPVAYGYTF. V and J are TRBV5-1 and TRBJ1-2, with D unclear. V was cut by 0 bases and J by 4 bases, with 13 bases left in between. Germline V gene lookup returns CDR1 SGHRS and CDR2 YFSETQ. The CDR3 contains 15 residues.

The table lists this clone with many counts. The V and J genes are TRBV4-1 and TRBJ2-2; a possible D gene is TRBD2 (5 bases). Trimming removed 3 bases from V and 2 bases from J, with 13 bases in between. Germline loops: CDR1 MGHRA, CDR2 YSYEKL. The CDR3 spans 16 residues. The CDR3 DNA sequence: TGCGCCAGCAGCCACGAGGGAGTTGTAAACACCGGGGAGCTGTTTTTT. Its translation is CASSHEGVVNTGELFF.

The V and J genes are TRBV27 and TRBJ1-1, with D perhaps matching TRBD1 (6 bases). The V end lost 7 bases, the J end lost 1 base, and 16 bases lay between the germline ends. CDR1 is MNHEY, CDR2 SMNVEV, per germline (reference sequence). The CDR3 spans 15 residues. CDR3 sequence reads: CASKPFQGRNTEAFF. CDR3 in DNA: TGTGCCAGCAAACCCTTTCAGGGGAGGAACACTGAAGCTTTCTTT.

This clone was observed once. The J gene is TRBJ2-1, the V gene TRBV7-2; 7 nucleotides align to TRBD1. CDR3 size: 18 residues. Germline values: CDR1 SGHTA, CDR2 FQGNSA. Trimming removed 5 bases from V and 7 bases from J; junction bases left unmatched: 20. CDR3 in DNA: TGTGCCAGCAGCCCTTTCCCGCTCGCAGGGGTACAGGGGAATGAGCAGTTCTTC. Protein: CASSPFPLAGVQGNEQFF.

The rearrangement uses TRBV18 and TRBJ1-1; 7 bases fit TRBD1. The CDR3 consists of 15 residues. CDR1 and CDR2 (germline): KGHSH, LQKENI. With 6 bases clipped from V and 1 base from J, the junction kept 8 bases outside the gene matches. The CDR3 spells CASSPQGVGNTEAFF. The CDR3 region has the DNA TGTGCCAGCTCCCCGCAGGGGGTTGGGAACACTGAAGCTTTCTTT.

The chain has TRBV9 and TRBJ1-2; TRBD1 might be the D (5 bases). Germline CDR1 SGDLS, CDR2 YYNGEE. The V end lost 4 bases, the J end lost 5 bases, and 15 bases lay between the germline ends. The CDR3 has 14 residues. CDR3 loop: CASSPTGVLYGYTF. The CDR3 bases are TGTGCCAGCAGCCCTACGGGGGTCCTTTATGGCTACACCTTC.

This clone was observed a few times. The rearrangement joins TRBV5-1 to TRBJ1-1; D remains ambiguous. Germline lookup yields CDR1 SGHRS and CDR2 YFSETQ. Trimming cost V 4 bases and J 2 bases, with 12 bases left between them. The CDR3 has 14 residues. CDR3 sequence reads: CASSIGVLNTEAFF. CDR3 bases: TGCGCCAGCAGCATCGGGGTCCTAAACACTGAAGCTTTCTTT.